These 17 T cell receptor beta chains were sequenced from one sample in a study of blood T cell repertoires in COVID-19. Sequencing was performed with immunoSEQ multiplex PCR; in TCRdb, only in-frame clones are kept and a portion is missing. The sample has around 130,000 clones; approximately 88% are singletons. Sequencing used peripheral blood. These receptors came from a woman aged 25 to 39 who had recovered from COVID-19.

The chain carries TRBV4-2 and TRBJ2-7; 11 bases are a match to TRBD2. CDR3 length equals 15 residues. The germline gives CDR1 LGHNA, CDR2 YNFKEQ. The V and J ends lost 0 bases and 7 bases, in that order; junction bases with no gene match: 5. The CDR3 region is CASSQDTSGRGEQYF. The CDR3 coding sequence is TGTGCCAGCAGCCAAGACACTAGCGGGAGAGGAGAGCAGTACTTC.

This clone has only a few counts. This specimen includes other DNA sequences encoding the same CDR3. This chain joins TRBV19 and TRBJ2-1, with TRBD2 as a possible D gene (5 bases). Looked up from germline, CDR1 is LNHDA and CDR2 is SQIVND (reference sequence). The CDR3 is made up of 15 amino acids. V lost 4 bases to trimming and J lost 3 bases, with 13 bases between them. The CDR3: CASSKTSGSYNEQFF. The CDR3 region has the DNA TGTGCCAGTAGTAAGACAAGCGGAAGCTACAATGAGCAGTTCTTC.

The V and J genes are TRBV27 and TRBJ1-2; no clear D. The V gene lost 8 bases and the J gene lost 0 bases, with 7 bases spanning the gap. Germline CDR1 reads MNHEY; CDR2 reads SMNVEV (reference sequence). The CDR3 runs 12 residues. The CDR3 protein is CASLAPNYGYTF. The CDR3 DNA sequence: TGTGCCAGCCTCGCGCCTAACTATGGCTACACCTTC.

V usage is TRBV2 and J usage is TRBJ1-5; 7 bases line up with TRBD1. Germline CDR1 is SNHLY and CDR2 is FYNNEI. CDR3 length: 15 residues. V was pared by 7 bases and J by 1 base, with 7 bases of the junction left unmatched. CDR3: CASMAGQLSNQPQHF. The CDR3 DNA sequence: TGTGCCAGCATGGCGGGACAGTTGAGCAATCAGCCCCAGCATTTT.

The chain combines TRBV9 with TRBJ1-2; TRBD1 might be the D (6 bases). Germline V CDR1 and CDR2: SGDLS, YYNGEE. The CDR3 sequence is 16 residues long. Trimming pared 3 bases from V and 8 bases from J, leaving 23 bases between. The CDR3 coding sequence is TGTGCCAGCAGCGCCAGGGGATCAGCCCATTCGGGAGGCTACACCTTC. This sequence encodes CASSARGSAHSGGYTF.

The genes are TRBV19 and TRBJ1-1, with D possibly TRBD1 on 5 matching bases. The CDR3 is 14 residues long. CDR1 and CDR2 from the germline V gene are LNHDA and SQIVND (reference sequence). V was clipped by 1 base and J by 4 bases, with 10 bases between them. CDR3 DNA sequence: TGTGCCAGTAGTATAGTTCTGGGGGGCACTGAAGCTTTCTTT. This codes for CASSIVLGGTEAFF.

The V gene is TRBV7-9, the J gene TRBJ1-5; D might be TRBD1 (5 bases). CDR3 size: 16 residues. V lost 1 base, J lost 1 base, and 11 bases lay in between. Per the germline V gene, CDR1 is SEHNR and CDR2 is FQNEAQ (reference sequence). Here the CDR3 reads CASSLGAGESNQPQHF. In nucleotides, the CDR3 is TGTGCCAGCAGCTTAGGGGCGGGGGAGAGCAATCAGCCCCAGCATTTT.

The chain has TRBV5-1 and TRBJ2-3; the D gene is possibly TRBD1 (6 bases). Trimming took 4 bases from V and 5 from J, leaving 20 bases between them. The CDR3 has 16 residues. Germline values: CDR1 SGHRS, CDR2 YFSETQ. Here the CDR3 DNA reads TGCGCCAGCAGCCTCGAGACAGGAGCCTGGGGAGATACGCAGTATTTT. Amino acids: CASSLETGAWGDTQYF.

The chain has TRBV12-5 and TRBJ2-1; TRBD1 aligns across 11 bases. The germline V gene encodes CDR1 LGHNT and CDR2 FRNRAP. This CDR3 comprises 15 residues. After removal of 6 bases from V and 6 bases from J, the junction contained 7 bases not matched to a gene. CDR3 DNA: TGTGCTAGTGGCACTCTCGGGACAGGGGGCAATGAGCAGTTCTTC. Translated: CASGTLGTGGNEQFF.

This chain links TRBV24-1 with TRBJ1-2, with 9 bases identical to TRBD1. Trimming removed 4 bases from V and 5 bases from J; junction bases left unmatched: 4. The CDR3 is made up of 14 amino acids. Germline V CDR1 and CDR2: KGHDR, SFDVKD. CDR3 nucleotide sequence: TGTGCCACCAGTGACTGGGACAGGGAATATGGCTACACCTTC. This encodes CATSDWDREYGYTF.

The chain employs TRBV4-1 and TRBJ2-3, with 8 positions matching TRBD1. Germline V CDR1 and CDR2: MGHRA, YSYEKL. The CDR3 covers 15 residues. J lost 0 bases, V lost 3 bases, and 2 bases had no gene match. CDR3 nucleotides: TGCGCCAGCAGCCAGGACAGGGTCAGCACAGATACGCAGTATTTT. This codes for CASSQDRVSTDTQYF.

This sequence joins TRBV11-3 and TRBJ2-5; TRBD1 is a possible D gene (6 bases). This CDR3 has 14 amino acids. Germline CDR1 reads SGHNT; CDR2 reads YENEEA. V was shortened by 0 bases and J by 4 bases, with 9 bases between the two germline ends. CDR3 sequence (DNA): TGTGCCAGCAGCTTAGATCTCAGGGGAGAGACCCAGTACTTC. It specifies CASSLDLRGETQYF.

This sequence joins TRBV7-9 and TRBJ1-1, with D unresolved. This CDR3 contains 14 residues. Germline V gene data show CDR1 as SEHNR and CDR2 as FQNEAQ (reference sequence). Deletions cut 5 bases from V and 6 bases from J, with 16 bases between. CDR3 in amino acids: CASSAGRTYAEAFF. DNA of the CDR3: TGTGCCAGCAGCGCCGGGAGGACTTATGCTGAAGCTTTCTTT.

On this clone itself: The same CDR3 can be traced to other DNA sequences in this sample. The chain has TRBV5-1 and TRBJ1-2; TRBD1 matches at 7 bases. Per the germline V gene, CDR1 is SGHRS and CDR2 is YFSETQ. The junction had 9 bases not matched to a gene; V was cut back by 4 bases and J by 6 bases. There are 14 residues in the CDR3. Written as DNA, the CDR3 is TGCGCCAGCAGCCCGAGACAGGGTGCAGATGGCTACACCTTC. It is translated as CASSPRQGADGYTF.

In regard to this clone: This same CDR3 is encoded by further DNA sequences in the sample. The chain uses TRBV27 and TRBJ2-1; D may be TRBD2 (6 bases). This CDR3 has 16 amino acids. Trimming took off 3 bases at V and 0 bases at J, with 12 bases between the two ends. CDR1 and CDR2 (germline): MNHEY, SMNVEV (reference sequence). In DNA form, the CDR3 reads TGTGCCAGCAGTTTGTCGGCGGGGAGCTCCTACAATGAGCAGTTCTTC. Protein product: CASSLSAGSSYNEQFF.

The CDR3 loop is CASSLGIAATSTDTQYF. CDR3 bases: TGTGCCAGCAGCTTAGGGATCGCGGCTACTAGCACAGATACGCAGTATTTT. The chain recombines TRBV7-9 with TRBJ2-3; D unresolved. Germline V gene data show CDR1 as SEHNR and CDR2 as FQNEAQ (reference sequence). Between the trimmed V and J ends, which lost 1 base and 0 bases, there was a span of 14 bases. CDR3 length: 17 amino acids.

CDR3 in DNA: TGTGCCAGCAGTTACTCATTTGGTTCAGGCATGGAGACCCAGTACTTC. This sequence encodes CASSYSFGSGMETQYF. The J gene is TRBJ2-5, the V gene TRBV6-5; D unclear. With 0 bases removed from V and 5 bases from J, the gap between germline ends came to 16 bases. Germline V gives CDR1 MNHEY, CDR2 SVGAGI. The CDR3 covers 16 residues.